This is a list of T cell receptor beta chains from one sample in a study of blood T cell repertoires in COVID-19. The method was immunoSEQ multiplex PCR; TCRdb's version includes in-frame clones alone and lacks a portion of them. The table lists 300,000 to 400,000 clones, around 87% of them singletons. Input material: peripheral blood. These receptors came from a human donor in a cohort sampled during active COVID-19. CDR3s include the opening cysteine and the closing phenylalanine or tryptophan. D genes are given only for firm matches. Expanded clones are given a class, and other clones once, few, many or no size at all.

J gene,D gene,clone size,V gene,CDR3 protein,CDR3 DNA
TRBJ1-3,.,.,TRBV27,CASSLTGGFSGNTIYF,TGTGCCAGCAGCCTAACCGGGGGATTCTCTGGAAACACCATATATTTT
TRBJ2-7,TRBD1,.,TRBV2,CATRPDRVYEQYF,TGTGCCACGCGACCTGACAGGGTCTACGAGCAGTACTTC
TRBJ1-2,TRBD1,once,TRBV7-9,CASQGVSPSGYTF,TGTGCCAGTCAGGGGGTTTCCCCCTCTGGCTACACCTTC
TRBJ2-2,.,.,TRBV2,CASSDGQDNTGELFF,TGTGCCAGCAGTGACGGCCAGGATAACACCGGGGAGCTGTTTTTT
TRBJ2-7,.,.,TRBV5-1,CASSFDDSPYEQYF,TGCGCCAGCAGCTTCGACGACAGTCCCTACGAGCAGTACTTC
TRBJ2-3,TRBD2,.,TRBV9,CASSARLAGGTDTQYF,TGTGCCAGCAGCGCCCGACTAGCGGGGGGAACAGATACGCAGTATTTT
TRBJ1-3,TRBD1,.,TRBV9,CASVNRGCSGNTIYF,TGTGCCAGCGTGAACAGGGGTTGCTCTGGAAACACCATATATTTT
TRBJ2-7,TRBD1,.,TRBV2,CASSGSRGFYEQYF,TGTGCCAGCAGTGGATCCAGGGGGTTCTACGAGCAGTACTTC
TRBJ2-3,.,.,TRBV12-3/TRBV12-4,CASRTAITDTQYF,TGTGCCAGCAGGACTGCGATCACAGATACGCAGTATTTT
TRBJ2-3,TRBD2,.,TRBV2,CASSEIAGGTDTQYF,TGTGCCAGCAGTGAAATAGCGGGAGGGACCGATACGCAGTATTTT
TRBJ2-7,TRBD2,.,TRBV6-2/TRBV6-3,CASSTRLAGGDYEQYF,TGTGCCAGCAGTACCCGACTAGCGGGGGGTGACTACGAGCAGTACTTC
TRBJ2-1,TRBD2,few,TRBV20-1,CSASGVAGSSYNEQFF,TGCAGTGCTAGTGGGGTAGCGGGTAGCTCCTACAATGAGCAGTTCTTC
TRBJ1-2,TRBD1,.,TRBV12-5,CASGLAGTGRETNYGYTF,TGTGCTAGTGGTTTGGCAGGGACAGGGCGCGAGACTAACTATGGCTACACCTTC
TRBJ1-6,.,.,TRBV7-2,CASSLGGGRNSPLHF,TGTGCCAGCAGCTTAGGCGGGGGTCGAAATTCACCCCTCCACTTT
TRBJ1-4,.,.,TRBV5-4,CASRSDTGGEKLFF,TGTGCCAGCAGATCTGACACCGGGGGGGAAAAACTGTTTTTT
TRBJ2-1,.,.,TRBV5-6,CASSSGLGIKVYNEQFF,TGTGCCAGCAGCTCTGGCCTAGGAATTAAAGTTTACAATGAGCAGTTCTTC
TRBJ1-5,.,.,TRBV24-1,CAAILGGGNQPQHF,TGTGCCGCCATCCTCGGGGGGGGCAATCAGCCCCAGCATTTT
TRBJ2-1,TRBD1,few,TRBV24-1,CATGTGGKEQFF,TGTGCCACTGGGACAGGGGGGAAAGAGCAGTTCTTC
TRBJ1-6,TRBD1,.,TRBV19,CASSRSGTASSPLHF,TGTGCCAGTAGTAGATCCGGGACAGCTTCTTCACCCCTCCACTTT
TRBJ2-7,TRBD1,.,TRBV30,CAWSGRQGIRNEQYF,TGTGCCTGGAGTGGGAGACAGGGGATTCGGAACGAGCAGTACTTC
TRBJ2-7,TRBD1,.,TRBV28,CASSFQGRWGQGARYEQYF,TGTGCCAGCAGTTTCCAGGGACGTTGGGGACAGGGGGCTAGGTACGAGCAGTACTTC
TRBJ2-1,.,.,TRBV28,CASSVFRSSYNEQFF,TGTGCCAGCAGCGTTTTTCGCAGCTCCTACAATGAGCAGTTCTTC
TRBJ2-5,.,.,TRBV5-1,CASSLAEIRGTETQYF,TGCGCCAGCAGCTTGGCCGAGATTAGGGGGACCGAGACCCAGTACTTC
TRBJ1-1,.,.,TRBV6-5,CASGLSFKNTEAFF,TGTGCCAGCGGCCTGTCCTTCAAGAACACTGAAGCTTTCTTT
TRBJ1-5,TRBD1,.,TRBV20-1,CSASGQGGQPQHF,TGCAGTGCTAGTGGACAGGGCGGACAGCCCCAGCATTTT
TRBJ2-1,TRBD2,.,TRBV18,CASSRPTSGRSYNEQFF,TGTGCCAGCTCACGACCGACTAGCGGGAGATCCTACAATGAGCAGTTCTTC
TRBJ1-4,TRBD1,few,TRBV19,CASASWTGSEKLFF,TGTGCCAGTGCGAGTTGGACAGGTTCTGAAAAACTGTTTTTT
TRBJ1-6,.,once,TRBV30,CAWSGQYNSPLHF,TGTGCCTGGAGTGGACAGTATAATTCACCCCTCCACTTT
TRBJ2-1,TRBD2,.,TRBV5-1,CASSLRKRGARQFF,TGCGCCAGCAGCCTCAGGAAGCGGGGGGCTCGACAGTTCTTC
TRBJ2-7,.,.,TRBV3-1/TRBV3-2,CASSQASSYEQYF,TGTGCCAGCAGCCAAGCCAGCTCCTACGAGCAGTACTTC
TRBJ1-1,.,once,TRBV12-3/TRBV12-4,CASTLDGRTEAFF,TGTGCCAGCACACTTGACGGGAGGACTGAAGCTTTCTTT
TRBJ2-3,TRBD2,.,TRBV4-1,CASSQVSGAAVDTQYF,TGCGCCAGCAGCCAAGTTAGCGGGGCGGCGGTAGATACGCAGTATTTT
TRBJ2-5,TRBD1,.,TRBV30,CAWNGHRGFEETQYF,TGTGCCTGGAACGGGCACAGGGGATTTGAGGAGACCCAGTACTTC